This T cell receptor beta chain was recovered during a study of blood T cell repertoires in COVID-19. Study details: T cells, B-cell-depleted T cells, or PBMCs provided the cDNA or gDNA that served as material.

Clones were read by immunoSEQ multiplex PCR, and TCRdb kept only the in-frame ones, dropping some. The top ten clones hold about 1% of a sample with 250,000 to 350,000 clones, roughly 88% of them seen once. Which cohort a participant joined came from the clinical history participants gave. Recovered participants had two consecutive negative NP/OP PCR tests, healthcare professional clearance, or symptom resolution. Germline values: CDR1 SGHDT, CDR2 YYEEEE. The length of the CDR3 is 12 residues. Deletions cut 4 bases from V and 4 bases from J, with 8 bases between. This clone was detected only a few times.

The TCR originated in a woman in her 30s who had recovered from COVID-19. V gene TRBV5-6 combines with J gene TRBJ1-2, with a tentative D call TRBD1 (6 bases). Material for sequencing was PBMCs or T cells enriched from blood (not recorded which). The chain's CDR3 is CASSPQGYGYTF. For the CDR3, the DNA is TGTGCCAGCAGCCCACAGGGCTATGGCTACACCTTC.